The T cell receptor (beta chain) under discussion was sequenced for a study of T-cell reconstitution after alpha-beta-depleted transplantation in children. Study-level results: Among T cells one year after transplant, newly produced cells accounted for most counts and diversity.

Preparation of the TCRbeta library involved a method that used unique molecular identifiers. MiXCR, run by TCRdb on the PCR reads, gives a single entry per CDR3 protein. The table includes a few hundred thousand distinct CDR3 sequences, nearly 8% detected once. There are many counts of this clonotype. Its antigen is unknown. The CDR3 is made up of 13 amino acids. Trimming left V 7 bases short and J 7 bases short, with 13 bases between. In germline, CDR1 is WSHSY, CDR2 SAAADI. The sequenced sample was peripheral blood, obtained 360 days after TCRalphabeta/CD19-depleted stem cell transplant. V usage is TRBV10-2 and J usage is TRBJ2-2, with a weak D call TRBD2 (5 bases). The sequence was obtained from a female patient aged 2 to 10 who had a stem cell transplant for Fanconi anemia, so the T cells may come from the graft donor. CDR3 sequence (DNA): TGCGCCAGCAAGAGGGCATGGGGCGGGGAGCTGTTTTTT. Protein product: CASKRAWGGELFF.